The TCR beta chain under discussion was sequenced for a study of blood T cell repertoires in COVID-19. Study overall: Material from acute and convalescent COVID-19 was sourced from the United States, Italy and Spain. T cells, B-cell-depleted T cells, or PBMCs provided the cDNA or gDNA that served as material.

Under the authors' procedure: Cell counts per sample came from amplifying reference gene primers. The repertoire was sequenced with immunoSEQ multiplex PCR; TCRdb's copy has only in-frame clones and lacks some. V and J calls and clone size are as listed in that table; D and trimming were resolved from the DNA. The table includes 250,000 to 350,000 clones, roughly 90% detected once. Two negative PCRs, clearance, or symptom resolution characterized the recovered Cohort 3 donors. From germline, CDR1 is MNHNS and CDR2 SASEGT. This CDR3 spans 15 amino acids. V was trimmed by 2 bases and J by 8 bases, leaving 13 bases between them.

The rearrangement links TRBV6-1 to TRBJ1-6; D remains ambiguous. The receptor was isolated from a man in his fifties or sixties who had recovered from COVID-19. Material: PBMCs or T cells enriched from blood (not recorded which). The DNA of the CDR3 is TGTGCCAGCAGTGAAAGGCGGGTATCGGATTCACCCCTCCACTTT. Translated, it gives CASSERRVSDSPLHF.